Listed below are T cell receptor beta chains from one sample, sequenced in a study of blood T cell repertoires in COVID-19. TCRdb keeps only in-frame clones here, not all; method: immunoSEQ multiplex PCR. The data contain about 480,000 clones, 70% to 90% of them singletons. The specimen sequenced was PBMCs or T cells enriched from blood (not recorded which). The receptors originated from a woman between 40 and 50 years old who had recovered from COVID-19. Both conserved end residues are part of each CDR3. Each record gives: V gene, D gene, J gene, clone size, CDR3 DNA, CDR3 protein. D genes are given only for firm matches. Only some rows state a clone size, as once, few, many or a class for expanded clones.

TRBV18	TRBD1	TRBJ1-2	-	TGTGCCAGCTCACCAAATTTTTTAGGGGGCGCGATAGGCTACACCTTC	CASSPNFLGGAIGYTF
TRBV6-5	TRBD1	TRBJ1-1	-	TGTGCCAGCAGTCAACAGAGGACAGGTCAGGCTTTCTTT	CASSQQRTGQAFF
TRBV7-2	TRBD2	TRBJ2-7	-	TGTGCCAGCTCCCGGACTAGCGGAAGAAATTCTTACGAGCAGTACTTC	CASSRTSGRNSYEQYF
TRBV11-2	TRBD1	TRBJ1-3	-	TGTGCCAGCAGCAGGACAGGGTCGGGGTTCGCTGGAAACACCATATATTTT	CASSRTGSGFAGNTIYF
TRBV5-1	TRBD1	TRBJ1-2	-	TGCGCCAGCAGCTTCCAGGGGGACTATGGCTACACCTTC	CASSFQGDYGYTF
TRBV6-5	-	TRBJ1-5	few	TGTGCCAGCAGGGCTAACAGGGAGTGGAATCAGCCCCAGCATTTT	CASRANREWNQPQHF
TRBV9	TRBD2	TRBJ2-1	once	TGTGCCAGCAGCGCTAACACCGGGACTAGCTTAGACAATGAGCAGTTCTTC	CASSANTGTSLDNEQFF
TRBV9	-	TRBJ1-3	-	TGTGCCAGCAGTGTAATACCGAGAGGAAACACCATATATTTT	CASSVIPRGNTIYF
TRBV28	-	TRBJ1-2	-	TGTGCCAGCAGTTCACTCCGTGGCTACACCTTC	CASSSLRGYTF
TRBV10-2	TRBD1	TRBJ2-5	-	TGCGCCAGCAGTGAGACAGGGGTTGAAGAGACCCAGTACTTC	CASSETGVEETQYF
TRBV5-1	TRBD1	TRBJ2-1	-	TGCGCCAGCAGCGGCCGGACAGGTGATATTAATGAGCAGTTCTTC	CASSGRTGDINEQFF
TRBV14	TRBD1	TRBJ1-2	-	TGTGCCAGCAGCCAAAACAGGGGAGGAAAAGGCTACACCTTC	CASSQNRGGKGYTF
TRBV2	-	TRBJ2-3	-	TGTGCCAGCAGTGAGGGTCAGACTAGCACAGATACGCAGTATTTT	CASSEGQTSTDTQYF
TRBV6-5	TRBD2	TRBJ2-7	-	TGTGCCAGCAGTCCATTGGGACTAGCTGCCTACGAGCAGTACTTC	CASSPLGLAAYEQYF
TRBV19	-	TRBJ1-3	-	TGTGCCAGTAGTATCGGCGGCAACCTAGCTGGAAACACCATATATTTT	CASSIGGNLAGNTIYF
TRBV7-2	-	TRBJ2-7	-	TGTGCCAGCAGCTTAGGCCGGTACGAGCAGTACTTC	CASSLGRYEQYF
TRBV9	TRBD1	TRBJ2-1	-	TGTGCCAGCACCCCCCCGCTACAGGGGGCGCTGCCCAATGAGCAGTTCTTC	CASTPPLQGALPNEQFF
TRBV27	-	TRBJ1-1	-	TGTGCCAGCAGCCGAGGTGGTACTGAAGCTTTCTTT	CASSRGGTEAFF
TRBV6-6	-	TRBJ1-4	-	TGTGCCAGCAGTTACTTTCCAGGGCTTAATGAAAAACTGTTTTTT	CASSYFPGLNEKLFF
TRBV2	-	TRBJ1-5	-	TGTGCCAGCAGTGACGTGGGCGGGGGGAGCAATCAGCCCCAGCATTTT	CASSDVGGGSNQPQHF
TRBV6-7	-	TRBJ1-1	-	TGTGCCAGCTCCAACCACGACCGGGGTGTGAACACTGAAGCTTTCTTT	CASSNHDRGVNTEAFF
TRBV11-2	-	TRBJ1-3	-	TGTGCCAGCAGTTCCCGACAGTACTCTGGAAACACCATATATTTT	CASSSRQYSGNTIYF
TRBV4-2	TRBD2	TRBJ2-1	-	TGTGCCAGCAGCCAAGCCACACTAGCGGATCACAATGAGCAGTTCTTC	CASSQATLADHNEQFF
TRBV11-2	-	TRBJ2-7	-	TGTGCCAGCAGCTTAGGGCCCACGGCGGGCTACGAGCAGTACTTC	CASSLGPTAGYEQYF
TRBV10-3	-	TRBJ1-2	-	TGTGCCATCAGGCAGGGTGCTGGTGGCTACACCTTC	CAIRQGAGGYTF
TRBV5-8	TRBD1	TRBJ1-1	once	TGTGCCAGCAGCTTAAGACAGGGTTGGAGCACTGAAGCTTTCTTT	CASSLRQGWSTEAFF
TRBV11-3	TRBD1	TRBJ2-2	-	TGTGCCAGCAGCCTGGGACAGGGAAGAACCGGGGAGCTGTTTTTT	CASSLGQGRTGELFF
TRBV4-3	TRBD1	TRBJ1-1	once	TGCGCCAGCAGCCCAGGGGGACCTGAAGCTTTCTTT	CASSPGGPEAFF
TRBV5-1	-	TRBJ1-6	-	TGCGCCAGCAGCTTGGCGGCAGGTTTCAATTATAATTCACCCCTCCACTTT	CASSLAAGFNYNSPLHF
TRBV5-5	-	TRBJ2-1	-	TGTGCCAGCAGCTTAGGAGGGCTCAGAATCAATGAGCAGTTCTTC	CASSLGGLRINEQFF
TRBV6-1	TRBD1	TRBJ1-6	few	TGTGCCAGCAGTGAGAAAGACAGGGGCTATTCACCCCTCCACTTT	CASSEKDRGYSPLHF
TRBV25-1	-	TRBJ2-7	-	TGTGCCAGCAGTAAGACTCGTTACGAGCAGTACTTC	CASSKTRYEQYF
TRBV21-1	-	TRBJ1-5	-	TGTGCCAGCGATTTATGGACACAGACTAGCAATCAGCCCCAGCATTTT	CASDLWTQTSNQPQHF
TRBV18	-	TRBJ2-7	-	TGTGCCAGCTCAGAGGGGGACGCCTACGAGCAGTACTTC	CASSEGDAYEQYF
TRBV4-3	-	TRBJ1-2	-	TGCGCCAGCAGCCAAGATGAGGAAGCGGCGGTGCCTTGGGGCTACACCTTC	CASSQDEEAAVPWGYTF
TRBV7-9	-	TRBJ1-5	-	TGTGCCAGCAGCTCAGGGGACGGTAATCAGCCCCAGCATTTT	CASSSGDGNQPQHF
TRBV12-3/TRBV12-4	-	TRBJ2-5	-	TGTGCCAGCGGGGCCGGTAGCCAAGAGACCCAGTACTTC	CASGAGSQETQYF
TRBV5-8	-	TRBJ2-5	once	TGTGCCAGCAGCTTGGGATCTACCAGGTCAGAGACCCAGTACTTC	CASSLGSTRSETQYF